This T cell receptor beta chain was sequenced in a study of cytomegalovirus exposure and HLA in healthy donors (dated by TCRdb to about 2017). Regarding the complete study: According to an earlier analysis of a few hundred of the donors, about 179 million T cells yielded approximately 120 million unique TCR beta sequences and approximately 280 Gb of sequence data. Donor age, sex, ethnicity and CMV serostatus were collected together with the repertoire data. In a later analysis, previously published TCR beta repertoires from several hundred donors were re-analyzed and high-resolution HLA genotyping was added so that TCR occurrence patterns could be studied. The study used immunosequencing to profile the T cell repertoires of hundreds of subjects and linked those repertoires to cytomegalovirus serostatus. The study aimed to test whether signatures of past pathogen exposure could be identified by cataloging public T cell receptors. Genome-wide SNP genotypes for about 65% of the roughly 670 donors were used in a later genetic analysis, which treated that subset as a discovery cohort. All discovery cohort repertoires had been generated on a single sequencing platform. In the later analysis, no new phenotypic data were used to find candidate immune exposures; instead, reliance was placed on TCR beta sequences and their occurrence across donors. On average, around 240,000 unique TCR beta nucleotide sequences were sequenced per donor among a few hundred genotyped donors of the cohort, with roughly 18% of those sequences being non-productive. Of the 300 to 500 genotyped donors, approximately 80% were placed in the genetic ancestry cluster associated with self-reported Caucasian donors. Around 320 gigabases of sequencing data and 78 million or so unique TCR sequences were included in an early release covering roughly 600 HLA-typed donors. Class I and class II HLA loci were covered by the typing at four-digit resolution. To predict cytomegalovirus infection status, the study brought together high-throughput TCR immunosequencing, statistical association of individual TCRs with disease status, and machine learning. Roughly five DR-DQ haplotypes were handled as single units for association and clustering because linkage in the cohort was strong. The number of typed donors differed by locus: about 620-640 for A, B, C, DRB1 and DQB1; 500 to 550 for DQA1; around 610 for DPA1; and around 490 for DPB1. An earlier analysis of 450 to 750 of the donors used high-throughput TCR beta sequencing to judge whether each TCR beta V gene segment behaved as functional or pseudogenic. Along with the approximately 700-subject first cohort, a separate validation cohort of over a hundred different subjects was used.

Libraries were made using the immunoSEQ multiplex PCR assay. A mixture of 60 forward primers for TCR Vbeta segments and 13 reverse primers for TCR Jbeta segments was used in the multiplex PCR. A multiplex PCR assay on genomic DNA amplified the CDR3 region of rearranged TCR beta genes. The amplified TCR beta libraries were sequenced on the Illumina HiSeq System as 87-base-pair reads. The study's own analysis went as follows. Across the 670 or so repertoires, a later analysis counted 78 million or so unique TCR beta chains, some 11 million of which were shared by at least two donors. To remove PCR and sequencing errors, raw reads were error-corrected and collapsed into unique sequences using a nearest-neighbor algorithm that merged closely related sequences. CDR3 sequences were aligned to IMGT reference sequences to assign V, D and J gene segments. Each retained sequence needed at least a six-nucleotide match to both a V gene segment and a J gene segment. Rearrangements were classified as productive when the CDR3 lacked stop codons and remained in frame with V and J, and all other rearrangements were classified as non-productive. CDR3 was defined by IMGT convention, running from the second conserved V-encoded cysteine to the conserved J-encoded phenylalanine. Sequences without an unambiguous match to a single V gene segment were excluded from the earlier analysis of 500 to 700 of the donors. An earlier analysis of approximately 590 of the donors called V segments functional above 56.7% productive rearrangements and segregating when the between-donor standard deviation exceeded 5%. To diagnose cytomegalovirus status from the catalog of TCR beta chain sequences, a statistical classification framework was built. A later analysis assigned V and J genes by comparing TCR nucleotide sequences with IMGT/GENE-DB human TR gene sequences. Using the TCRdist pipeline, a later analysis assigned CDR3 sequences along with most-parsimonious VDJ recombination scenarios. In a later analysis, each TCR beta chain was defined by its CDR3 amino acid sequence together with its V-gene family, and reads without a unique V-gene family were excluded. In a later analysis, fewer than 650 highly shared, low-generation-probability nucleotide sequences were removed to address suspected cross-contamination and a sequencing artifact. A later analysis calculated a clonal expansion index for each public chain from normalized within-repertoire ranks of inferred template counts. A later analysis computed generation probabilities with a VDJ recombination model fitted to out-of-frame rearrangements, and checked the results against IGoR. In a later analysis, TCR-TCR, TCR-HLA and TCR-CMV co-occurrence was scored with hypergeometric tests, and a repertoire-size bias correction was applied to TCR pairs. To estimate false discovery rates, a later analysis permuted the HLA or CMV assignments 20 times. A later analysis grouped co-occurring TCRs with DBSCAN, adding TCRdist sequence similarity when clustering within HLA-allele-positive subsets. Repertoires with fewer than 30,000 or more than 120,000 public chains, plus five repertoires with anomalous nucleotide sharing, were excluded from co-occurrence clustering. TCRdb mirrors the immuneACCESS table, restricted to in-frame sequences. Some clones are absent from its copies; in checked studies, under half trace to an unresolved V gene, and the reason for the others is unknown. V and J calls and clone size are given by that table; D and trimming were obtained from the DNA. This sample lists 150,000 to 200,000 clones; roughly 80% were detected once. The top ten clonotypes cover 6% of the sample.

Overall results and qualifications from the work: A further reported finding was that TCR beta sequences accurately predicted the HLA-A and HLA-B alleles for most subjects in the first cohort. Correlated functional status among segregating V segments might reflect linkage disequilibrium, but an unknown experimental factor could not be ruled out. In both the original and validation cohorts, the classifier was reported to diagnose cytomegalovirus status with high specificity and sensitivity. In a later analysis, HLA-associated TCR beta chains showed more clonal expansion and lower generation probabilities than non-associated chains that were equally common. The study listed 164 TCR beta chains as associated with cytomegalovirus. A later analysis associated about 16,000 TCR beta sequences with specific HLA alleles at a false discovery rate of 0.05. Around 16 rarely observed V segments, including chromosome 9 orphons, were excluded from the earlier analysis of several hundred of the donors because counts were too low. Only TCR beta chains were sequenced in this cohort, and the absence of alpha or paired-chain data limited detectable features. In a later genetic analysis, a missense DCLRE1C variant was associated with V-gene and J-gene trimming of TCR beta chains, and the association was replicated in an independent cohort. Most TCR sequences were observed very rarely across donors, whereas some public TCRs were present in many individuals. Strong co-occurrence of HLA alleles, especially DR and DQ, made assigning TCR associations to individual alleles difficult. The authors suggested that the approach could potentially be extended to other disease states and immunological phenotypes. In vitro tests confirmed that a few of the cytomegalovirus-associated TCR beta chains recognize cytomegalovirus antigens. The only immune exposure information available for the cohort was CMV serostatus. In a later analysis, the rate of TCR association differed among HLA loci, with DRB1 alleles having the most associated TCRs and HLA-C alleles having the fewest. Some IMGT-functional V segments, including TRBV6-2 and TRBV6-3, could not be told apart with the 87-base-pair reads, so those segments were excluded. In an earlier analysis of around 500 of the donors, most TCR beta V segments appeared in productive rearrangements about 87% or about 30% of the time, broadly matching IMGT annotations. A cluster of highly shared sequence variants was judged likely to represent a technical artifact of the sequencing pipeline. Several of the top co-occurrence clusters appeared to be linked to parvovirus B19, influenza, CMV and Epstein-Barr virus, according to a later analysis. In a later genetic analysis, fewer N-insertions in productive TCRs were reported among donors in an Asian-associated ancestry cluster than the approximately 670-donor mean. Most CMV-associated TCR beta chains appeared to be HLA-restricted in a later analysis, and the HLA associations seemed to be driven largely by CMV exposure. Because HLA typing was unavailable for some donors at each locus, only the typed subset was used in association tests. Sequencing depth was assumed to be roughly uniform across donors in the presence/absence analyses, though that assumption may not hold.

CDR1 and CDR2 were assigned from the germline V gene as SGHAT and FQNNGV. The CDR3 has 14 amino acids, counting the end cysteine and phenylalanine. This entry keeps only the CDR3 DNA: 42 bases, framed from base 1. Relative to germline, V is 5 bases shorter and J is 0 bases shorter, with 8 bases between their ends. As for this clone: Its antigen target is currently unknown. No base quality values were provided; no much bigger clone lies one nucleotide off.

The cohort consisted of fewer than 700 healthy bone marrow donors. At the time of sampling, every cohort member was nominally healthy, though immune exposures that went unrecorded were likely present. The donor tested CMV seropositive, placing the donor among the 289 seropositive members of the cohort. Each donor provided a peripheral blood sample, and peripheral blood mononuclear cells were used for TCR beta sequencing. Genomic DNA extraction from the blood cell samples was performed with the Qiagen DNeasy Blood Extraction Kit. Sequences were obtained from PBMCs. The TCR sequence derives from a woman aged 25-40 years in good health and CMV-seropositive. The chain uses TRBV11-2 and TRBJ2-1; the D gene cannot be named for sure. The DNA sequence is as follows: TGTGCCAGCAGCACTCGAGTCTCCTACAATGAGCAGTTCTTC. It translates to CASSTRVSYNEQFF.